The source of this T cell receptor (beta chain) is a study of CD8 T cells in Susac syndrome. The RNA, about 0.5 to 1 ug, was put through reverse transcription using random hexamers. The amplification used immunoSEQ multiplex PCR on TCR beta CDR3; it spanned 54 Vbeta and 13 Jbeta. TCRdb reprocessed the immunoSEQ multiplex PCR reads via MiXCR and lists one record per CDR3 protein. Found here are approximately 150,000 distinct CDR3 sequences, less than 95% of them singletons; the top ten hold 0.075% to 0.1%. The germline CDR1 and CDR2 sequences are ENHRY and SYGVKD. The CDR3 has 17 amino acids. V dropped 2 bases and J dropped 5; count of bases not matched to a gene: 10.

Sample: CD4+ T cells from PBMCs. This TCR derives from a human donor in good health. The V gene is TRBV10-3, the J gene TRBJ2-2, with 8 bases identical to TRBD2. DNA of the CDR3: TGTGCCATCAGTGAGGTCGCGGGAGGTTGGGGGACCGGGGAGCTGTTTTTT. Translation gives CAISEVAGGWGTGELFF.